The T cell receptor beta chain under discussion was sequenced for a study of blood T cell repertoires in COVID-19. Study-level information: Material from acute and convalescent COVID-19 was sourced from the United States, Italy and Spain.

Original processing methods: Estimates of nucleated cell counts were drawn from the amplification of reference gene primers. The method was immunoSEQ multiplex PCR; TCRdb's version includes in-frame clones alone and lacks a portion of them. D and trimming were read from the DNA, whereas the V and J calls and clone size are those reported in that table. The profile covers roughly 250,000 clones, with more than 70% appearing a single time and around 8.1% taken by the ten largest. There are 15 residues in the CDR3. Germline V gene sequence: CDR1 SNHLY, CDR2 FYNNEI. Trimming left V 4 bases short and J 2 bases short, with 13 bases between.

The genes are TRBV2 and TRBJ2-3; D is possibly TRBD2 (6 bases). Sequencing was carried out using peripheral blood. This clonotype was sampled from a man between 35 and 55 years old with active or convalescent COVID-19. For the CDR3, the DNA is TGTGCCAGCAGTGGTAGCGGCTCAAACACAGATACGCAGTATTTT. Its translation is CASSGSGSNTDTQYF.